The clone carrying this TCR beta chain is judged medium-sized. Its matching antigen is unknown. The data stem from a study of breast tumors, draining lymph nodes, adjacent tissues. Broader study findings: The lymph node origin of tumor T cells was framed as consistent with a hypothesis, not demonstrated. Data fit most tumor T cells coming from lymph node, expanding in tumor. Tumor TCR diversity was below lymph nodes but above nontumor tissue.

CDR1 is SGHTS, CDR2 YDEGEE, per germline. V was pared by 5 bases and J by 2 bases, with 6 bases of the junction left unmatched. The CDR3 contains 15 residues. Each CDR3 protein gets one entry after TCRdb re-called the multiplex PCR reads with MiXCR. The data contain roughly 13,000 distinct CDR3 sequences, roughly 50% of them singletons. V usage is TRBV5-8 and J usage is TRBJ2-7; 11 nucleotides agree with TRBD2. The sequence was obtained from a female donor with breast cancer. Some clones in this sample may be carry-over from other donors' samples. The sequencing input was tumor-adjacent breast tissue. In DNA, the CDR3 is TGTGCCAGCAGTCCAACTAGCGGGAGTGCCTACGAGCAGTACTTC. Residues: CASSPTSGSAYEQYF. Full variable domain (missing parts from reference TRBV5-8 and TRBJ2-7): EAGVTQSPTHLIKTRGQQATLRCSPISGHTSVYWYQQALGLGLQFLLWYDEGEERNRGNFPPRFSGRQFPNYSSELNVNALELEDSALYLCASSPTSGSAYEQYFGPGTRLTVT.